These 4 T cell receptor beta chains originate from one sample sequenced in a study of T cell responses to AZD1222 COVID-19 vaccine. Produced via immunoSEQ multiplex PCR; TCRdb's table is partial and in-frame only. This table holds 120,000 or so clones, over 90% found once. The sequencing here drew on peripheral blood, taken 28 days after the second AZD1222 dose. These receptors were collected from an adult who received the AZD1222 COVID-19 vaccine.

The CDR3, as DNA: TGTGCCAGTACTGGACACTACATGAACACTGAAGCTTTCTTT. The encoded protein is CASTGHYMNTEAFF. The chain carries TRBV19 and TRBJ1-1, with D possibly matching TRBD1 (5 bases). This CDR3 has 14 amino acids. Germline V lookup: CDR1 LNHDA, CDR2 SQIVND (reference sequence). Trimming left V 7 bases short and J 0 bases short, with 12 bases between. Full variable domain (rest looked up from reference TRBV19 and TRBJ1-1): DGGITQSPKYLFRKEGQNVTLSCEQNLNHDAMYWYRQDPGQGLRLIYYSQIVNDFQKGDIAEGYSVSREKKESFPLTVTSAQKNPTAFYLCASTGHYMNTEAFFGQGTRLTVV.

The chain employs TRBV7-9 and TRBJ2-2; 7 nucleotides match TRBD1. J was trimmed by 1 base and V by 3 bases; bases with no gene match: 5. This CDR3 region has 16 residues. In germline, CDR1 is SEHNR, CDR2 FQNEAQ (reference sequence). CDR3 coding DNA: TGTGCCAGCAGCTTTTACAGGGGATGGAACACCGGGGAGCTGTTTTTT. It is translated as CASSFYRGWNTGELFF. The full variable domain, completed using reference TRBV7-9 and TRBJ2-2, is DTGVSQNPRHKITKRGQNVTFRCDPISEHNRLYWYRQTLGQGPEFLTYFQNEAQLEKSRLLSDRFSAERPKGSFSTLEIQRTEQGDSAMYLCASSFYRGWNTGELFFGEGSRLTVL.

This chain joins TRBV18 and TRBJ1-5, with unresolved D. This CDR3 is 13 amino acids long. Looked up from germline, CDR1 is KGHSH and CDR2 is LQKENI. The V gene lost 6 bases and the J gene lost 9 bases, with 15 bases spanning the gap. The CDR3 region has the DNA TGTGCCAGCTCCCGGCGGGGTACGGGGCCCCAGCATTTT. Its translation: CASSRRGTGPQHF.

The chain carries TRBV3-1 (or the pseudogene TRBV3-2) and TRBJ1-2; D call uncertain. This CDR3 spans 13 amino acids. Germline V CDR1 and CDR2: LGHDT, YNNKEL (reference sequence). V dropped 4 bases and J dropped 4 bases, with 10 bases sitting between them. The CDR3 reads CASSRQNFYGYTF. The CDR3 nucleotides are TGTGCCAGCAGCCGGCAGAACTTCTATGGCTACACCTTC.